Shown below are 19 T cell receptor beta chains from a single sample sequenced in a study of memory CD4+ T cells and cytomegalovirus serostatus (dated by TCRdb to about 2019). The library came from the immunoSEQ multiplex PCR assay. Sourced from immuneACCESS, this table was stored by TCRdb with only in-frame sequences that have V and J called. A share of the clones is absent; for the studies checked, an unresolved V gene accounts for under half, and the remainder has no known explanation. The sample data list 85,000 to 100,000 clones, and approximately 80% of these were observed just once. The ten largest clones add up to approximately 4% of the sample. Single viable CD3+CD4+CD8-CD45RO+ cells were sorted as memory CD4+ T cells on a FACSAria II. Material: memory CD4+ T cells from blood. Receptors were obtained from an adult in good health and CMV-seropositive.

This chain joins TRBV27 and TRBJ2-7; D remains ambiguous. In germline, CDR1 is MNHEY, CDR2 SMNVEV (reference sequence). The CDR3 is made up of 16 amino acids. Between the trimmed V and J ends, which lost 1 base and 2 bases, there was a span of 15 bases. CDR3 in amino acids: CASSLFAASATYEQYF. The CDR3 DNA sequence: TGTGCCAGCAGTTTATTCGCGGCCTCCGCAACCTACGAGCAGTACTTC.

The table lists this clone with a count of one. The gene calls are TRBV6-5 and TRBJ1-3; maybe TRBD1 (6 bases). This CDR3 has 12 amino acids. Trimming left V 8 bases short and J 2 bases short, with 7 bases between. Germline V CDR1 and CDR2: MNHEY, SVGAGI. The CDR3 sequence is CASGGPGNTIYF. CDR3 nucleotide sequence: TGTGCCAGCGGGGGGCCTGGAAACACCATATATTTT.

V usage is TRBV7-9 and J usage is TRBJ1-2; unclear D gene. Looked up from germline, CDR1 is SEHNR and CDR2 is FQNEAQ (reference sequence). V lost 6 bases and J lost 3, with 2 bases in between. This CDR3 has 10 residues. Written as DNA, the CDR3 is TGTGCCAGCAGGCACTATGGCTACACCTTC. Translation gives CASRHYGYTF.

In this sample, this clone turned up a few times. The genes are TRBV7-3 and TRBJ1-1; maybe TRBD1 (5 bases). Trimming took off 4 bases at V and 1 base at J, with 7 bases between the two ends. The CDR3 has 13 amino acids. Germline CDR1 is SGHTA and CDR2 is FQGTGA. The CDR3 nucleotides are TGTGCCAGCAGCTCCGACAGGAACACTGAAGCTTTCTTT. Its protein product is CASSSDRNTEAFF.

The V and J genes are TRBV5-1 and TRBJ2-5, with a weak D call TRBD2 (6 bases). V lost 0 bases and J 4 bases, leaving 10 bases between the germline ends. This CDR3 spans 14 amino acids. Germline assignment: CDR1 SGHRS and CDR2 YFSETQ. The CDR3: CASSLDRGRETQYF. The CDR3 region has the DNA TGCGCCAGCAGCTTGGACCGGGGGAGAGAGACCCAGTACTTC.

In this sample, this clone turned up once. J is TRBJ2-2 and V is TRBV2; 8 bases line up with TRBD1. J gave up 5 bases and V 8 bases, and 10 bases lay outside the gene matches. Germline loops: CDR1 SNHLY, CDR2 FYNNEI. This CDR3 has 15 amino acids. The CDR3 sequence is CASGVQGARTGELFF. The CDR3 coding sequence is TGTGCCAGCGGAGTCCAGGGGGCACGGACCGGGGAGCTGTTTTTT.

V gene TRBV29-1 combines with J gene TRBJ2-5; possibly TRBD2 for D (5 bases). Trimming took 4 bases from V and 1 from J, leaving 7 bases between them. The CDR3 totals 12 residues. Germline lookup yields CDR1 SQVTM and CDR2 ANQGSEA. CDR3 sequence (DNA): TGCAGCGTTGCGGGGTCCCAAGAGACCCAGTACTTC. Its protein is CSVAGSQETQYF.

This chain connects TRBV6-6 to TRBJ1-1; unclear D gene. The germline V gene encodes CDR1 MNHNY and CDR2 SVGAGI (reference sequence). Between the trimmed V and J ends, which lost 2 bases and 3 bases, there was a span of 7 bases. The CDR3 totals 13 residues. The CDR3 region has the DNA TGTGCCAGCAGTTACCTCAGTTACACTGAAGCTTTCTTT. Encoded protein: CASSYLSYTEAFF.

This chain connects TRBV6-5 to TRBJ2-2; TRBD2 agrees at 7 bases. V lost 6 bases to trimming and J lost 0 bases; unmatched junction nucleotides: 4. Germline values: CDR1 MNHEY, CDR2 SVGAGI. The CDR3 loop spans 15 amino acids. The CDR3, as DNA: TGTGCCAGCAGGCCTAGCGGAACGAACACCGGGGAGCTGTTTTTT. Translating gives CASRPSGTNTGELFF.

The rearrangement joins TRBV28 to TRBJ1-1; D unresolved. V was shortened by 6 bases and J by 0 bases, with 17 bases between the two germline ends. The length of the CDR3 is 16 residues. Germline loops: CDR1 MDHEN, CDR2 SYDVKM. CDR3 sequence (DNA): TGTGCCAGCAGAAGCCTGACCGGCACCATGAACACTGAAGCTTTCTTT. It is translated as CASRSLTGTMNTEAFF. Complete variable domain (other parts from reference TRBV28 and TRBJ1-1): DVKVTQSSRYLVKRTGEKVFLECVQDMDHENMFWYRQDPGLGLRLIYFSYDVKMKEKGDIPEGYSVSREKKERFSLILESASTNQTSMYLCASRSLTGTMNTEAFFGQGTRLTVV.

The rearrangement joins TRBV9 to TRBJ2-4; TRBD1 matches 9 bases. This CDR3 has 22 residues. Germline CDR1 and CDR2: SGDLS and YYNGEE. The V gene end was trimmed by 4 bases and the J gene end by 0 bases; junction bases not matched to a gene: 23. CDR3 protein: CASSPSTTGTGSGYLAKNIQYF. DNA for the CDR3: TGTGCCAGCAGCCCATCGACTACCGGGACAGGGAGTGGGTATCTAGCCAAAAACATTCAGTACTTC. Drawing the rest from reference TRBV9 and TRBJ2-4, the complete variable domain is DSGVTQTPKHLITATGQRVTLRCSPRSGDLSVYWYQQSLDQGLQFLIQYYNGEERAKGNILERFSAQQFPDLHSELNLSSLELGDSALYFCASSPSTTGTGSGYLAKNIQYFGAGTRLSVL.

V gene TRBV6-1 combines with J gene TRBJ2-7; the match to TRBD2 covers 12 bases. V shed 2 bases, J shed 5 bases, and the junction held 4 bases outside the gene matches. The CDR3 sequence is 15 residues long. CDR1 is MNHNS, CDR2 SASEGT, per germline. CDR3 in DNA: TGTGCCAGCAGTGAATGGACTAGCGGGAACCACGAGCAGTACTTC. Protein product: CASSEWTSGNHEQYF.

The genes are TRBV9 and TRBJ1-2; perhaps TRBD1 as D (5 bases). Germline loops: CDR1 SGDLS, CDR2 YYNGEE. The CDR3 has 14 amino acids. The germline V and J ends were trimmed by 3 bases and 8 bases, with 17 bases remaining between them. CDR3 in amino acids: CASSDPGRAFGYTF. The CDR3 nucleotides are TGTGCCAGCAGCGACCCGGGCAGGGCGTTCGGCTACACCTTC.

The chain has TRBV7-9 and TRBJ2-5; TRBD1 aligns across 9 bases. The CDR3 loop spans 13 amino acids. Germline CDR1 reads SEHNR; CDR2 reads FQNEAQ (reference sequence). J gave up 7 bases and V 6 bases, and 6 bases lay outside the gene matches. The CDR3 region is CASRGTGWGTQYF. The CDR3 DNA reads as TGTGCCAGCAGAGGGACAGGGTGGGGGACCCAGTACTTC.

This chain uses TRBV7-9 with TRBJ2-7, with D perhaps matching TRBD2 (6 bases). The CDR3 is made up of 15 amino acids. The V gene lost 5 bases and the J gene lost 3 bases, with 17 bases spanning the gap. Germline loops: CDR1 SEHNR, CDR2 FQNEAQ (reference sequence). CDR3: CASSRGGGSGYEQYF. The DNA for the CDR3 is TGTGCCAGCAGCCGGGGTGGGGGGAGCGGCTACGAGCAGTACTTC.

This clone was detected once. Germline and junction disagree at one end, which may indicate a read error. This chain connects TRBV5-6 to TRBJ2-7; D not certain. The germline gives CDR1 SGHDT, CDR2 YYEEEE. This CDR3 contains 15 residues. In DNA form, the CDR3 reads TGTGCCAGCAGCTTGGTAGGGAAACGGTCCTCCGAGCAGTACTTC. Translation gives CASSLVGKRSSEQYF.

This chain joins TRBV6-1 and TRBJ1-2, with 9 bases identical to TRBD1. Germline loops: CDR1 MNHNS, CDR2 SASEGT. CDR3 size: 11 residues. V lost 4 bases, J lost 12 bases, and 3 bases stayed unmatched. The CDR3, as DNA: TGTGCCAGCAGTGGCCGGGACAGGGACACCTTC. Amino acid sequence: CASSGRDRDTF.

The J gene is TRBJ2-1, the V gene TRBV9; tentative D call: TRBD2 (6 bases). V gave up 4 bases and J gave up 2 bases, with 16 bases separating them. CDR3 length: 16 amino acids. Germline CDR1 SGDLS, CDR2 YYNGEE. The CDR3 DNA is TGTGCCAGCAGCCTCGGGGGTAGCGGAACCTACAATGAGCAGTTCTTC. Its translation: CASSLGGSGTYNEQFF. Using reference TRBV9 and TRBJ2-1 for the parts outside the CDR3, the full variable domain is DSGVTQTPKHLITATGQRVTLRCSPRSGDLSVYWYQQSLDQGLQFLIQYYNGEERAKGNILERFSAQQFPDLHSELNLSSLELGDSALYFCASSLGGSGTYNEQFFGPGTRLTVL.

The gene calls are TRBV27 and TRBJ2-1; the D gene is possibly TRBD2 (6 bases). The V end lost 3 bases, the J end lost 0 bases, and 12 bases lay between the germline ends. The CDR3 spans 16 residues. The V gene's germline CDR1 is MNHEY and CDR2 SMNVEV (reference sequence). The CDR3 here is CASSLRGPSSYNEQFF. In DNA form, the CDR3 reads TGTGCCAGCAGTTTGCGGGGTCCAAGCTCCTACAATGAGCAGTTCTTC.